Below, 18 T cell receptor beta chains from the same sample are listed, as sequenced in a study of shared clonotypes between healthy human individuals. Here immunoSEQ multiplex PCR was the method, and the copy in TCRdb shows in-frame clones only, minus some. The sample contains millions of clones, 95% of which appear only once. Sequenced material: naive CD4+ T cells sorted from blood. The subset denotes: CD45RA+ positively selected. All receptors come from a man between 18 and 35 years old in good health.

The V gene is TRBV2, the J gene TRBJ2-7, with unresolved D. The CDR3 sequence is 13 residues long. Looked up from germline, CDR1 is SNHLY and CDR2 is FYNNEI. The V and J ends lost 1 base and 2 bases respectively, with 6 bases between them. The CDR3 loop reads CASSEEQPYEQYF. CDR3 sequence (DNA): TGTGCCAGCAGTGAAGAACAGCCCTACGAGCAGTACTTC.

This sequence joins TRBV2 and TRBJ1-1; D is uncertain. The CDR3 sequence is 13 residues long. Germline V gene lookup returns CDR1 SNHLY and CDR2 FYNNEI. V was clipped by 3 bases and J by 4 bases, with 9 bases between them. CDR3 sequence (DNA): TGTGCCAGCAGTGATAGGCAGTTCACTGAAGCTTTCTTT. Protein: CASSDRQFTEAFF.

As for this clone: Distinct nucleotide sequences in the sample also encode this CDR3. Here the CDR3 reads CASSLLSGNEQYF. For the CDR3, the DNA is TGTGCCAGCAGCTTATTATCAGGGAACGAGCAGTACTTC. V usage is TRBV5-6 and J usage is TRBJ2-7; perhaps TRBD1 as D (5 bases). CDR3 length: 13 residues. CDR1 is SGHDT, CDR2 YYEEEE, per germline. Trimming stripped 2 bases from V and 5 bases from J, with 11 bases between.

CDR3 DNA sequence: TGTGCCTGTGCCAGGACAAATCAAGAGACCCAGTACTTC. As protein: CACARTNQETQYF. The chain couples TRBV30 to TRBJ2-5, with a possible D match to TRBD1 (5 bases). CDR3 size: 13 residues. Trimming took 6 bases from V and 2 from J, leaving 13 bases between them. Germline lookup yields CDR1 GTSNPN and CDR2 SVGIG (reference sequence).

The rearrangement uses TRBV30 and TRBJ2-1; 8 bases align to TRBD2. Germline CDR1 GTSNPN, CDR2 SVGIG (reference sequence). This CDR3 has 16 amino acids. V gave up 5 bases and J gave up 8 bases; unmatched junction bases: 17. The CDR3 DNA reads as TGTGCCTGGGACAGTACGGGAGCGGGAGTTTTGCATGAGCAGTTCTTC. It is translated as CAWDSTGAGVLHEQFF.

In its sample, this clone was seen once. The chain combines TRBV14 with TRBJ2-2; D remains unclear. The germline V and J ends were trimmed by 8 bases and 4 bases, with 11 bases remaining between them. CDR3 length equals 13 residues. Germline values: CDR1 SGHDN, CDR2 FVKESK. For the CDR3, the DNA is TGTGCCAGCCATGCCGCGTTCACCGGGGAGCTGTTTTTT. Its protein is CASHAAFTGELFF.

The V call is TRBV30, the J call TRBJ1-4; D perhaps matches TRBD1 (5 bases). The CDR3 loop spans 14 amino acids. V was shortened by 4 bases and J by 8 bases, with 17 bases between the two germline ends. Germline V CDR1 and CDR2: GTSNPN, SVGIG (reference sequence). The CDR3 DNA is TGTGCCTGGAAGTATGGGGCAGGAGGCGAAAAACTGTTTTTT. As protein: CAWKYGAGGEKLFF. Combining the CDR3 with reference TRBV30 and TRBJ1-4 gives the whole variable domain SQTIHQWPATLVQPVGSPLSLECTVEGTSNPNLYWYRQAAGRGLQLLFYSVGIGQISSEVPQNLSASRPQDRQFILSSKKLLLSDSGFYLCAWKYGAGGEKLFFGSGTQLSVL.

This chain links TRBV30 with TRBJ2-1; no definite D call. The CDR3 length is 15 residues. Trimming took 0 bases from V and 2 from J, leaving 11 bases between them. Looked up from germline, CDR1 is GTSNPN and CDR2 is SVGIG (reference sequence). CDR3 DNA sequence: TGTGCCTGGAGTGTGGGCGGAACCACCTACAATGAGCAGTTCTTC. This sequence encodes CAWSVGGTTYNEQFF.

To note about this clone: Other DNA sequences in this sample translate to the same CDR3. V is TRBV11-3 and J is TRBJ2-7; tentatively, D is TRBD2 (6 bases). The CDR3 covers 12 residues. The V end lost 0 bases, the J end lost 6 bases, and 6 bases lay between the germline ends. Germline V gene data show CDR1 as SGHNT and CDR2 as YENEEA. The DNA for the CDR3 is TGTGCCAGCAGCTTAGAGGGGGGCGAGCAGTACTTC. It yields the protein CASSLEGGEQYF.

The chain couples TRBV6-1 to TRBJ2-7; weak D call: TRBD1 (6 bases). CDR3 length: 14 amino acids. The V and J ends lost 10 bases and 0 bases respectively, with 16 bases between them. Germline CDR1 and CDR2: MNHNS and SASEGT. The chain's CDR3 is CAMGRDTSSYEQYF. CDR3 nucleotides: TGTGCCATGGGACGGGACACCAGCTCCTACGAGCAGTACTTC.

This chain uses TRBV5-1 with TRBJ2-2, with 9 bases identical to TRBD1. The CDR3 totals 17 residues. Germline CDR1 reads SGHRS; CDR2 reads YFSETQ. The V and J ends lost 0 bases and 5 bases, in that order; junction bases with no gene match: 8. This chain's CDR3 is CASSLDPQGAGTGELFF. The DNA for the CDR3 is TGCGCCAGCAGCTTGGACCCACAGGGGGCTGGTACCGGGGAGCTGTTTTTT.

The chain has TRBV7-9 and TRBJ2-7; 8 bases fit TRBD2. The germline gives CDR1 SEHNR, CDR2 FQNEAQ (reference sequence). The CDR3 is 15 amino acids. V gave up 1 base and J gave up 2 bases; unmatched junction bases: 4. The CDR3 sequence: CASSLVGAGAYEQYF. The CDR3 bases are TGTGCCAGCAGCTTAGTCGGAGCGGGGGCCTACGAGCAGTACTTC.

The V and J genes are TRBV28 and TRBJ1-1; 7 bases are shared with TRBD1. V lost 4 bases, J lost 12 bases, and 8 bases stayed unmatched. This CDR3 comprises 12 residues. Germline V gene lookup returns CDR1 MDHEN and CDR2 SYDVKM. The CDR3 nucleotides are TGTGCCAGCAGTTCTACAGGGGTCGGATCTTTCTTT. Amino acid sequence: CASSSTGVGSFF.

The genes are TRBV27 and TRBJ2-3; maybe TRBD1 (5 bases). CDR1 is MNHEY and CDR2 is SMNVEV in the germline V gene (reference sequence). The CDR3 loop spans 15 amino acids. Between the trimmed V and J ends, which lost 2 bases and 1 base, there was a span of 10 bases. CDR3 residues: CASSLPPTGTDTQYF. Here the CDR3 DNA reads TGTGCCAGCAGTTTACCACCGACAGGCACAGATACGCAGTATTTT.

The chain uses TRBV29-1 and TRBJ2-7; no clear D. The CDR3 runs 11 residues. The V end was cut by 0 bases, the J end by 5 bases, with 5 bases between. Germline V lookup: CDR1 SQVTM, CDR2 ANQGSEA. For the CDR3, the DNA is TGCAGCGTTGAAGATGTGAACGAGCAGTACTTC. Translation: CSVEDVNEQYF.

The gene calls are TRBV30 and TRBJ1-1, with unresolved D. V lost 0 bases and J 0 bases, leaving 20 bases between the germline ends. This CDR3 has 18 residues. Germline V lookup: CDR1 GTSNPN, CDR2 SVGIG (reference sequence). For the CDR3, the DNA is TGTGCCTGGAGTGTATCCACATATGGTCACAAGATGAACACTGAAGCTTTCTTT. It is translated as CAWSVSTYGHKMNTEAFF.

The gene calls are TRBV5-1 and TRBJ2-3; no clear D. This CDR3 is 16 amino acids long. Germline CDR1 and CDR2: SGHRS and YFSETQ. Between the trimmed V and J ends, which lost 0 bases and 1 base, there was a span of 12 bases. The CDR3 DNA follows: TGCGCCAGCAGCTTGGGTGGTGCAGCTGGCACAGATACGCAGTATTTT. This gives the protein CASSLGGAAGTDTQYF.

The genes are TRBV19 and TRBJ2-2; D may be TRBD1 (6 bases). CDR1 and CDR2 (germline): LNHDA, SQIVND (reference sequence). The V end lost 6 bases, the J end lost 4 bases, and 12 bases lay between the germline ends. This CDR3 region has 14 residues. The DNA for the CDR3 is TGTGCCAGTAGGGGTGGGACAATCACCGGGGAGCTGTTTTTT. Its translation: CASRGGTITGELFF.